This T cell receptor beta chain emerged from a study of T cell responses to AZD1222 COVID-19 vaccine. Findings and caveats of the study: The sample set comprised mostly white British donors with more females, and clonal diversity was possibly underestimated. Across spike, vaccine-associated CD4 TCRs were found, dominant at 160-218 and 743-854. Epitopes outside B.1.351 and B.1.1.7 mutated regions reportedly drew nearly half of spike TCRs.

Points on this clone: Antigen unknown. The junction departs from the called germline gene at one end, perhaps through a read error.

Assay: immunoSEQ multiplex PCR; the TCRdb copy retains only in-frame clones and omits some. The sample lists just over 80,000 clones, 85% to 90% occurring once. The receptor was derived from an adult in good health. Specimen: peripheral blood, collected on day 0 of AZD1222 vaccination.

CDR3 bases: TGTGCCAGTAGTTACGCGGGAAACACCGGGGAGTTGTTTTTT. Its translation is CASSYAGNTGELFF. This rearrangement joins TRBV19 to TRBJ2-2; a weak D match, TRBD2 (6 bases). This CDR3 is 14 amino acids long. Germline values: CDR1 LNHDA, CDR2 SQIVND (reference sequence).